A single sample gave rise to the 9 T cell receptor beta chains below, sequenced in a study of a mutant IDH1 vaccine in newly diagnosed glioma. Time point in this sample: week 47, end of study. The vaccine gave 300 ug of a 20-mer mutant IDH1 peptide subcutaneously per dose. Profiling relied on immunoSEQ multiplex PCR, and the TCRdb table lists in-frame clones only, not all of them. This sample has around 50,000 clones, with approximately 64% found just once. Their target antigens are unknown. This material consisted of peripheral blood mononuclear cells (PBMCs), taken from a glioma patient whose treatment included an IDH1 peptide vaccine. These receptor sequences come from a man aged 40-55 years with glioma. Some clones in this sample may be carry-over from other donors' samples.

By share of the sample, this clone is medium-sized. This chain connects TRBV7-9 to TRBJ2-7, with 10 bases that match TRBD2. V shed 5 bases, J shed 6 bases, and the junction held 22 bases outside the gene matches. Germline V gene lookup returns CDR1 SEHNR and CDR2 FQNEAQ (reference sequence). This CDR3 is 19 amino acids long. This chain's CDR3 is CASSPLAGTSAGWGLEQYF. CDR3 bases: TGTGCCAGCAGCCCTCTCGCCGGGACTAGCGCCGGATGGGGTCTCGAGCAGTACTTC.

This clone was picked up a small number of times. V and J are TRBV2 and TRBJ1-1, with D possibly matching TRBD1 (5 bases). Trimming stripped 2 bases from V and 4 bases from J, with 11 bases between. Germline values: CDR1 SNHLY, CDR2 FYNNEI. This CDR3 has 14 residues. The CDR3 reads CASSEWGGSTEAFF. DNA for the CDR3: TGTGCCAGCAGTGAATGGGGGGGAAGCACTGAAGCTTTCTTT.

This clone was seen a handful of times. The CDR3 is CASSRKGSTYNEQFF. In DNA form, the CDR3 reads TGTGCCAGTAGCAGGAAGGGGTCTACTTACAATGAGCAGTTCTTC. This chain joins TRBV19 and TRBJ2-1; D perhaps matches TRBD1 (5 bases). The germline V and J ends were trimmed by 6 bases and 4 bases, with 16 bases remaining between them. CDR3 length equals 15 residues. Germline V gene data show CDR1 as LNHDA and CDR2 as SQIVND (reference sequence).

The J gene is TRBJ2-5, the V gene TRBV7-8; 8 nucleotides agree with TRBD2. Germline trimming cut 1 base from V and 0 bases from J; bases unmatched to any gene: 1. Germline V gene sequence: CDR1 SGHVS, CDR2 FQNEAQ. The CDR3 is 15 residues long. The CDR3 is CASSLGGGHQETQYF. The CDR3 coding sequence is TGTGCCAGCAGCTTAGGCGGGGGGCACCAAGAGACCCAGTACTTC.

This clone has only a few counts. This chain links TRBV2 with TRBJ1-6; 9 bases match TRBD1. V lost 1 base, J lost 7 bases, and 5 bases stayed unmatched. The CDR3 has 16 residues. Germline V gives CDR1 SNHLY, CDR2 FYNNEI. The CDR3 sequence is CASSEVGTGQNSPLHF. Here the CDR3 DNA reads TGTGCCAGCAGTGAAGTGGGGACAGGGCAAAATTCACCCCTCCACTTT.

This sequence joins TRBV5-4 and TRBJ2-5; D is perhaps TRBD1 or TRBD2 (6 bases each). The CDR3 sequence is 16 residues long. The V gene lost 4 bases and the J gene lost 4 bases, with 20 bases spanning the gap. The germline V gene has CDR1 SGHNT and CDR2 YYREEE (reference sequence). The CDR3 spells CASSPLKGGIGETQYF. CDR3 nucleotide sequence: TGTGCCAGCAGCCCGCTGAAGGGGGGCATTGGAGAGACCCAGTACTTC.

V and J are TRBV6-5 and TRBJ1-2; D perhaps matches TRBD1 (5 bases). Germline values: CDR1 MNHEY, CDR2 SVGAGI. V shed 2 bases and J shed 6 bases, with 16 bases lying between them. This CDR3 has 15 residues. CDR3 sequence: CASSYQGRIQDGYTF. The DNA for the CDR3 is TGTGCCAGCAGTTACCAGGGACGGATCCAAGATGGCTACACCTTC.

V and J are TRBV6-5 and TRBJ1-5, with D maybe TRBD1 (6 bases). Germline CDR1 and CDR2: MNHEY and SVGAGI. V shed 8 bases and J shed 6 bases, with 11 bases lying between them. The CDR3 has 12 amino acids. The CDR3 here is CASPTGSQPQHF. The CDR3 DNA reads as TGTGCCAGCCCTACAGGGAGTCAGCCCCAGCATTTT.

The V call is TRBV6-5, the J call TRBJ1-4, with a weak D call TRBD1 (5 bases). The CDR3 has 13 residues. Between the trimmed V and J ends, which lost 2 bases and 13 bases, there was a span of 14 bases. Germline lookup yields CDR1 MNHEY and CDR2 SVGAGI. As DNA, the CDR3 is TGTGCCAGCAGTTACCGACCCGACGGGGGACTGTTTTTT. This codes for CASSYRPDGGLFF.